Following are 13 T cell receptor beta chains from one sample sequenced in a study of graft-versus-host responses after intestinal transplantation. Data came from immunoSEQ multiplex PCR; TCRdb stores just in-frame clones and leaves some out. The table includes about 21,000 clones, around 54% detected once. Here the sequenced sample was alloreactive CD4+ T cells from a mixed lymphocyte reaction culture, taken before intestinal transplant. The subset here: CFSE-low proliferating T cells sorted from approximately 6-day pre-transplant mixed lymphocyte reaction (GvH or HvG direction). These receptor sequences come from a human patient who received an intestinal transplant.

The rearrangement uses TRBV7-9 and TRBJ1-4; TRBD1 matches 7 bases. The germline V gene encodes CDR1 SEHNR and CDR2 FQNEAQ (reference sequence). CDR3 length: 14 residues. V gave up 6 bases and J gave up 8 bases; unmatched junction bases: 9. CDR3 coding DNA: TGTGCCAGCAGTCCCGGACAGGTATACGAAAAACTGTTTTTT. This sequence encodes CASSPGQVYEKLFF.

The chain combines TRBV29-1 with TRBJ1-4, with 7 nucleotides matching TRBD1. The CDR3 covers 14 residues. Germline values: CDR1 SQVTM, CDR2 ANQGSEA. V dropped 7 bases and J dropped 7; count of bases not matched to a gene: 12. CDR3 sequence: CSARGAGGSEKLFF. The DNA of the CDR3 is TGCAGCGCCCGAGGGGCAGGGGGGAGTGAAAAACTGTTTTTT.

J is TRBJ2-4 and V is TRBV30; TRBD2 is a possible D gene (5 bases). The V gene's germline CDR1 is GTSNPN and CDR2 SVGIG (reference sequence). V lost 1 base and J lost 0, with 16 bases in between. The CDR3 extends over 17 amino acids. This chain's CDR3 is CAWSASRTYIAKNIQYF. As DNA, the CDR3 is TGTGCCTGGAGTGCCTCCAGGACTTATATAGCCAAAAACATTCAGTACTTC.

In this sample, this clone turned up a few times. This sequence joins TRBV5-4 and TRBJ2-6; D perhaps matches TRBD1 (6 bases). Germline V gene lookup returns CDR1 SGHNT and CDR2 YYREEE (reference sequence). CDR3 length: 15 amino acids. V was shortened by 5 bases and J by 2 bases, with 11 bases between the two germline ends. CDR3 region: CASRVGGTGANVLTF. As DNA, the CDR3 is TGTGCCAGCAGAGTAGGGGGAACTGGGGCCAACGTCCTGACTTTC.

This rearrangement joins TRBV9 to TRBJ2-5, with D perhaps TRBD1 (7 bases). Germline V gives CDR1 SGDLS, CDR2 YYNGEE. Trimming removed 3 bases at V and 5 bases at J, with 20 bases between. This CDR3 contains 16 residues. The CDR3 region is CASSANPGGTYETQYF. The CDR3 coding sequence is TGTGCCAGCAGCGCGAACCCAGGGGGGACCTATGAGACCCAGTACTTC.

V is TRBV5-1 and J is TRBJ1-2; 7 nucleotides line up with TRBD1. With 3 bases clipped from V and 8 bases from J, the junction kept 10 bases outside the gene matches. Germline-derived CDR1 and CDR2 are SGHRS and YFSETQ. CDR3 length: 14 amino acids. For the CDR3, the DNA is TGCGCCAGCAGCTCGACAGACAGGGTATGGGGCTACACCTTC. This sequence encodes CASSSTDRVWGYTF.

The chain links TRBV7-9 to TRBJ1-1; tentative D call: TRBD1 (5 bases). V lost 4 bases and J 4 bases, leaving 13 bases between the germline ends. The CDR3 is 14 amino acids. Germline loops: CDR1 SEHNR, CDR2 FQNEAQ (reference sequence). Here the CDR3 DNA reads TGTGCCAGCAGCTGGACACCCGGCCGCACTGAAGCTTTCTTT. This translates into CASSWTPGRTEAFF. Complete variable domain (other parts from reference TRBV7-9 and TRBJ1-1): DTGVSQNPRHKITKRGQNVTFRCDPISEHNRLYWYRQTLGQGPEFLTYFQNEAQLEKSRLLSDRFSAERPKGSFSTLEIQRTEQGDSAMYLCASSWTPGRTEAFFGQGTRLTVV.

This rearrangement joins TRBV5-1 to TRBJ1-2; the D is unclear. V dropped 3 bases and J dropped 2 bases, with 11 bases sitting between them. This CDR3 has 14 residues. Germline loops: CDR1 SGHRS, CDR2 YFSETQ. The CDR3 sequence: CASSSYDGNYGYTF. CDR3 nucleotide sequence: TGCGCCAGCAGCTCGTACGACGGGAACTATGGCTACACCTTC.

The V and J genes are TRBV7-8 and TRBJ2-1; 7 bases match TRBD2. This CDR3 has 15 amino acids. Unmatched junction bases numbered 9, after V lost 5 bases and J lost 5 bases. Germline CDR1 reads SGHVS; CDR2 reads FQNEAQ. CDR3 sequence: CASSQAGLSNNEQFF. Written as DNA, the CDR3 is TGTGCCAGCAGCCAGGCGGGACTAAGTAACAATGAGCAGTTCTTC. The full variable domain, rest sourced from reference TRBV7-8 and TRBJ2-1, is GAGVSQSPRYKVAKRGQDVALRCDPISGHVSLFWYQQALGQGPEFLTYFQNEAQLDKSGLPSDRFFAERPEGSVSTLKIQRTQQEDSAVYLCASSQAGLSNNEQFFGPGTRLTVL.

This clone was counted only a few times. The V gene is TRBV18, the J gene TRBJ2-7; D gene unclear. Germline-derived CDR1 and CDR2 are KGHSH and LQKENI. V lost 6 bases to trimming and J lost 0 bases, with 6 bases between them. This CDR3 is built from 12 residues. The CDR3 spells CASSGYSYEQYF. The CDR3 bases are TGTGCCAGCTCGGGCTACTCCTACGAGCAGTACTTC.

This chain uses TRBV7-2 with TRBJ1-4; 8 bases fit TRBD1. V shed 5 bases and J 3 bases; nucleotides not matched to a gene: 5. Germline V lookup: CDR1 SGHTA, CDR2 FQGNSA. This CDR3 is built from 15 residues. The CDR3 DNA reads as TGTGCCAGCAGCGCATACAGGGGGTCTAATGAAAAACTGTTTTTT. It encodes CASSAYRGSNEKLFF.

This sequence joins TRBV7-2 and TRBJ1-2; D possibly corresponds to TRBD1 (5 bases). The CDR3 consists of 13 residues. Germline V gene sequence: CDR1 SGHTA, CDR2 FQGNSA. The ends were cut back, 4 bases at V and 7 bases at J, with 13 bases in the middle. CDR3 amino acids: CASSSRGGSGYTF. The CDR3 DNA is TGTGCCAGCAGCTCCCGGGGGGGGAGTGGCTACACCTTC.

The chain carries TRBV21-1 and TRBJ2-5; TRBD1 is the table's D call and was not checked against the DNA. TRBV21-1 counts as a pseudogene. The CDR3 is made up of 18 amino acids. CDR3 sequence: CASSKEGHRGGGGETQYF. The CDR3 DNA reads TGTGCCAGCAGCAAAGAGGGGCACCGGGGTGGGGGCGGAGAGACCCAGTACTTC.